Listed below are T cell receptor beta chains from one sample, sequenced in a study of yellow fever vaccine responses in identical twins. TCRdb itself ran the RT-PCR reads through MiXCR, one entry per CDR3 protein. The table records 5,700 or so distinct CDR3 sequences, more than 80% of them present only once. The sample in question was T cells from blood (PBMCs), unsorted or a sorted subset (not recorded which), obtained before or after yellow fever vaccination (not recorded which). The receptors were sampled from a woman younger than 30 who received the yellow fever vaccine. CDR3s include the opening cysteine and the closing phenylalanine or tryptophan. Fields, in order: clone size, D gene, V gene, J gene, CDR3 DNA, CDR3 protein. D genes are given only for firm matches. Clone size is shown for a subset of rows, as once, few, many or a class of expanded clone.

-	-	TRBV4-2	TRBJ2-3	TGTGCCAGCAGCCAAGACAGATCCCGATACACAGATACGCAGTATTTT	CASSQDRSRYTDTQYF
-	TRBD2	TRBV5-6	TRBJ2-7	TGTGCCAGCACCGTTCAGCGGGGGTCCGAGCAGTACTTC	CASTVQRGSEQYF
-	TRBD2	TRBV2	TRBJ2-1	TGTGCCAGCAGTAAGACTAGCGGGAGTTATGAGCAGTTCTTC	CASSKTSGSYEQFF
-	-	TRBV25-1	TRBJ2-2	TGTGCCAGCAGTGAAGCTTGGTCCGGGGAGCTGTTTTTT	CASSEAWSGELFF
-	-	TRBV28	TRBJ1-1	TGTGCCAGCAGTTTAAGGGGGGAAGCTTTCTTT	CASSLRGEAFF
-	TRBD2	TRBV20-1	TRBJ2-5	TGCAGTGGAAAGCGGGGGAGTACAACAGAAGAGACCCAGTACTTC	CSGKRGSTTEETQYF
once	-	TRBV18	TRBJ2-7	TGTGCCAGCTCACCTTCGGACTACGAGCAGTACTTC	CASSPSDYEQYF
-	-	TRBV7-1	TRBJ2-3	TGTGCCAGCAGCTCTTTAAAGGCAGATACGCAGTATTTT	CASSSLKADTQYF
-	-	TRBV15	TRBJ1-1	TGTGCCACCAGGTCGTCTTACAACACTGAAGCTTTCTTT	CATRSSYNTEAFF
-	-	TRBV4-2	TRBJ1-5	TGTGCCAGCAGCCAAGATAGGAACTCTCCCCAGCATTTT	CASSQDRNSPQHF
once	-	TRBV2	TRBJ1-1	TGTGCCAGCAGTGAAGGCGGGTTGAACACTGAAGCTTTCTTT	CASSEGGLNTEAFF
-	TRBD1	TRBV14	TRBJ2-1	TGTGCCAGCAGCCCATGGACAGGGGGCTACAATGAGCAGTTCTTC	CASSPWTGGYNEQFF
-	TRBD1	TRBV18	TRBJ2-7	TGTGCCAGCTCGCCTGACAGGGCCGAGCAGTACTTC	CASSPDRAEQYF
once	TRBD1	TRBV24-1	TRBJ1-4	TGTGCCACCAGTGAGGACCGGGGGACAGGGCCTGAAAAACTGTTTTTT	CATSEDRGTGPEKLFF